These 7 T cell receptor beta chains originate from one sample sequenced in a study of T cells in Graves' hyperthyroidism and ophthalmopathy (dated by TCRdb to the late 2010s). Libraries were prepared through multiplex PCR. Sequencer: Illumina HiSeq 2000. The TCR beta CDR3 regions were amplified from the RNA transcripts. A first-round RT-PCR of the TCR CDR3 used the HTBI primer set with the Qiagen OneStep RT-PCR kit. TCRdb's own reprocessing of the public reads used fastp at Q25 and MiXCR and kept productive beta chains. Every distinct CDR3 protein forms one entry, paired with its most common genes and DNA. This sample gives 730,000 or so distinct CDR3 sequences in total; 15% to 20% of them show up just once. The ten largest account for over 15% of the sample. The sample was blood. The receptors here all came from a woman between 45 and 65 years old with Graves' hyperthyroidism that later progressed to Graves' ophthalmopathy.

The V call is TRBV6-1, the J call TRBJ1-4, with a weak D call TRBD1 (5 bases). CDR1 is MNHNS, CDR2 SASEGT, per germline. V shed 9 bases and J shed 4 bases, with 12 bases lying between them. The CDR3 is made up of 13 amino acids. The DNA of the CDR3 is TGTGCCAGTGGGGACGGAGATAATGAAAAACTGTTTTTT. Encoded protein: CASGDGDNEKLFF.

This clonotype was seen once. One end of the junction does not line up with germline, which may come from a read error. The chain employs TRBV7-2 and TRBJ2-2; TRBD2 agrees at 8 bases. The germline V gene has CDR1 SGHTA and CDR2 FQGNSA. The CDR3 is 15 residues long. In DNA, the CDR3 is TGTGCCAGCAGCTTTCGGGGGGGCCACACCGGGGAGCTGTCTTTT. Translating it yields CASSFRGGHTGELSF.

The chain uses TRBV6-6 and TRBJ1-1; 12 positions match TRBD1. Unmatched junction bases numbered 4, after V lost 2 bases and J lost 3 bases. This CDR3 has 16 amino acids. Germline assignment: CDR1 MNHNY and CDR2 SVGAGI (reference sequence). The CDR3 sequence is CASSYGTGGADTEAFF. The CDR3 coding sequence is TGTGCCAGCAGTTACGGGACAGGGGGCGCGGACACTGAAGCTTTCTTT.

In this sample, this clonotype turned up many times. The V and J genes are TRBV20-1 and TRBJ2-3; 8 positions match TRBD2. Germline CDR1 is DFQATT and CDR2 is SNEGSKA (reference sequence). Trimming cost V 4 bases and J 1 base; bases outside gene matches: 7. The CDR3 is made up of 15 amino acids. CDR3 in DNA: TGCAGTGCTACCTACCGGGGGGGCGGCACAGATACGCAGTATTTT. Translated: CSATYRGGGTDTQYF.

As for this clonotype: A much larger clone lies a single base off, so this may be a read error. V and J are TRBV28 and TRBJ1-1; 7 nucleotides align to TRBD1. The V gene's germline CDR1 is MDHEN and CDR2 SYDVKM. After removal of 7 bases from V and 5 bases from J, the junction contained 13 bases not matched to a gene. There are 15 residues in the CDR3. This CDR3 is CASKTIGGAGTEAFF. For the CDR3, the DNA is TGTGCCAGCAAAACCATAGGGGGCGCGGGGACTGAAGCTTTCTTT.

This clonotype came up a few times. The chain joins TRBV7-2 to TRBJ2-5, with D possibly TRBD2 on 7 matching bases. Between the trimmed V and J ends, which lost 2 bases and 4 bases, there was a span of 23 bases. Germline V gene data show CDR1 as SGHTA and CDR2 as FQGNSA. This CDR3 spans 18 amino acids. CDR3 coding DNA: TGTGCCAGCAGCTTATTGGCCGGGTGGGGGGGGGCCTTAGAGACCCAGTACTTC. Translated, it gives CASSLLAGWGGALETQYF. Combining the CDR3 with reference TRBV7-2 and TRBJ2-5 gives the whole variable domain GAGVSQSPSNKVTEKGKDVELRCDPISGHTALYWYRQSLGQGLEFLIYFQGNSAPDKSGLPSDRFSAERTGGSVSTLTIQRTQQEDSAVYLCASSLLAGWGGALETQYFGPGTRLLVL.

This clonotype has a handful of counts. CDR3 DNA sequence: TGTGCCAGCAGCGTAGGAAGGACAGGGGGGCCCTACGAGCAGTACTTC. This translates into CASSVGRTGGPYEQYF. This chain links TRBV9 with TRBJ2-7; TRBD1 aligns across 10 bases. Germline assignment: CDR1 SGDLS and CDR2 YYNGEE. The V and J ends lost 0 bases and 2 bases, in that order; junction bases with no gene match: 5. The CDR3 is 16 amino acids.